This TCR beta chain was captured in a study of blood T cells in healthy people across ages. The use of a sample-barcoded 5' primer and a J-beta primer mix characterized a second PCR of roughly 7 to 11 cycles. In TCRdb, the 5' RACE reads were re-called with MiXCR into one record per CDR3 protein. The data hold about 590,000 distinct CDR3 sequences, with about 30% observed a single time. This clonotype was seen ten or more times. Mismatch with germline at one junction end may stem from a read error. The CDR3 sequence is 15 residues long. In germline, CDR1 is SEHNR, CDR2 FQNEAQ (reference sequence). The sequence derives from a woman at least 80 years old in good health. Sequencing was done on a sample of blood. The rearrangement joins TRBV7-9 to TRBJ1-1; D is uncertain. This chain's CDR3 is CASSLVGGLNTEAFF. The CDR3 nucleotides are TGTGCCAGCAGTTTAGTCGGCGGACTGAACACTGAAGCTTTCTTT.